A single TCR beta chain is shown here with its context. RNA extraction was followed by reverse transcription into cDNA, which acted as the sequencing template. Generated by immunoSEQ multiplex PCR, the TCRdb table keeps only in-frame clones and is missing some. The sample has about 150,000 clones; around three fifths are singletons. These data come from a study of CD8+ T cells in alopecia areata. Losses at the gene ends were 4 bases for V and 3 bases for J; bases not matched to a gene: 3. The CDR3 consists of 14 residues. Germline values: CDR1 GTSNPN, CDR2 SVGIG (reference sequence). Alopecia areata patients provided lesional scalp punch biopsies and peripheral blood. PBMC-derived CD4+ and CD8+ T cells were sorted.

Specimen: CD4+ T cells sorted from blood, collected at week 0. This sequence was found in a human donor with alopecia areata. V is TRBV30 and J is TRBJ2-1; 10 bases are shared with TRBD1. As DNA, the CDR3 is TGTGCCTGGATCCGGGACAGGGGCTACAATGAGCAGTTCTTC. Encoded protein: CAWIRDRGYNEQFF. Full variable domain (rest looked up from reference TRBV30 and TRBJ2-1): SQTIHQWPATLVQPVGSPLSLECTVEGTSNPNLYWYRQAAGRGLQLLFYSVGIGQISSEVPQNLSASRPQDRQFILSSKKLLLSDSGFYLCAWIRDRGYNEQFFGPGTRLTVL.